This T cell receptor (beta chain) was sequenced for a study of tissue T cells after allogeneic stem cell transplantation. Across the study: Steroid-refractory graft-versus-host disease after allogeneic hematopoietic cell transplant qualified adults for prospective research-autopsy enrollment.

Libraries were prepared by immunoSEQ multiplex PCR; TCRdb keeps only in-frame clonotypes and omits some of them. The data show around 28,000 clones, with over 75% seen just once and about 3.7% held by the top ten. The sample consisted of blood, taken before transplantation. This receptor was taken from a woman aged 18 to 55 who later had graft-versus-host disease after an allogeneic stem cell transplant.

The CDR3 coding sequence is TGTGCCAGCAGCGAGACTAGCGGGGGGGCCGGGACTGAGACCCAGTACTTC. It encodes CASSETSGGAGTETQYF. J is TRBJ2-5 and V is TRBV9; 14 positions agree with TRBD2. Per the germline V gene, CDR1 is SGDLS and CDR2 is YYNGEE. With 3 bases clipped from V and 5 bases from J, the junction kept 9 bases outside the gene matches. The CDR3 loop spans 17 amino acids.